This TCR beta chain was documented in a study of control samples from healthy donors and cancer patients. TCRdb's copy holds only in-frame clones and misses some; the assay was immunoSEQ multiplex PCR. The profile shows 70,000 to 85,000 clones, about 79% of them singletons. This CDR3 contains 14 residues. In germline, CDR1 is ENHRY, CDR2 SYGVKD. Losses at the gene ends were 4 bases for V and 5 bases for J; bases not matched to a gene: 5. The sequence was obtained from a man between 60 and 75 years old with head and neck cancer. The rearrangement links TRBV10-3 to TRBJ1-5, with 7 nucleotides matching TRBD1. The source material was PBMCs. CDR3 sequence reads: CAISGGTDDQPQHF. The CDR3, as DNA: TGTGCCATCAGTGGAGGGACAGATGATCAGCCCCAGCATTTT.